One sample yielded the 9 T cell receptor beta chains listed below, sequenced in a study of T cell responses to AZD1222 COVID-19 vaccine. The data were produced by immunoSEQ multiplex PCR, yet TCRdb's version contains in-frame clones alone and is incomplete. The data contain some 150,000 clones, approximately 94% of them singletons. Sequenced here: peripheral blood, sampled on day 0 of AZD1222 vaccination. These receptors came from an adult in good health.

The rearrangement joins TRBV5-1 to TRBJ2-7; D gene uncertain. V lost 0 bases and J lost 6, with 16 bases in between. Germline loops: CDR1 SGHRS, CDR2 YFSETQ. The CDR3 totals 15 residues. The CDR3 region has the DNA TGCGCCAGCAGCTTGGTCTCCTTGGGCAAGGGCGAGCAGTACTTC. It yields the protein CASSLVSLGKGEQYF. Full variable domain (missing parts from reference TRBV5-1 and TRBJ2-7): KAGVTQTPRYLIKTRGQQVTLSCSPISGHRSVSWYQQTPGQGLQFLFEYFSETQRNKGNFPGRFSGRQFSNSRSEMNVSTLELGDSALYLCASSLVSLGKGEQYFGPGTRLTVT.

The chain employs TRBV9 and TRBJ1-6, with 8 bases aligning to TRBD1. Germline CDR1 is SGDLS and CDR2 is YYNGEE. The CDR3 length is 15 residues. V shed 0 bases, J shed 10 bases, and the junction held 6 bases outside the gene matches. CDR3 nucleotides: TGTGCCAGCAGCGTAGGACAGGGGAGGGGATCACCCCTCCACTTT. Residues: CASSVGQGRGSPLHF.

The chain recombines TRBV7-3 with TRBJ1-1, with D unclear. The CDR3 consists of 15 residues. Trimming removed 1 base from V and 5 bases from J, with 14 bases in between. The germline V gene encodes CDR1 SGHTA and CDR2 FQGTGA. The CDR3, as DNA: TGTGCCAGCAGCTTAAACCCCGGTGAAGGAACTGAAGCTTTCTTT. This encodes CASSLNPGEGTEAFF.

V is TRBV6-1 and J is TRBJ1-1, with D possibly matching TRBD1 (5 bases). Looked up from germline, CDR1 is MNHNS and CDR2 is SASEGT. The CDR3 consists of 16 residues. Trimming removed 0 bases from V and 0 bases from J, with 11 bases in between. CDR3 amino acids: CASSEALGRVNTEAFF. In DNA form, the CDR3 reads TGTGCCAGCAGTGAAGCGCTAGGCAGGGTGAACACTGAAGCTTTCTTT.

In DNA form, the CDR3 reads TGTGCCAGCAGTTACTCTGAGGGAAATGGCTACACCTTC. It codes for CASSYSEGNGYTF. The chain joins TRBV6-2 or TRBV6-3 to TRBJ1-2; D call uncertain. The germline V gene encodes CDR1 MNHEY and CDR2 SVGEGT. The CDR3 runs to 13 residues. Trimming shortened V by 0 bases and J by 6 bases, and 8 bases separated the two germline ends.

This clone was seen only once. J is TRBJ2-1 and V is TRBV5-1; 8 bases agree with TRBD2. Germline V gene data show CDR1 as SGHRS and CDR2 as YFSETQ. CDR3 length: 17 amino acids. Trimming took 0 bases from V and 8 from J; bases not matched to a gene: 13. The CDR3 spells CASSLGAVAGGRDEQFF. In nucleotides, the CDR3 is TGCGCCAGCAGCTTGGGTGCGGTTGCGGGAGGTAGGGATGAGCAGTTCTTC.

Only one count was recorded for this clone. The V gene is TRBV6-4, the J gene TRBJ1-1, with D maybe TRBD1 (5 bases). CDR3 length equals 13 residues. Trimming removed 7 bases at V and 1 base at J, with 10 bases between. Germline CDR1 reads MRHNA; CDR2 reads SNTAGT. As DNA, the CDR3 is TGTGCCAGCAAGGGACGTGGGAACACTGAAGCTTTCTTT. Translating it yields CASKGRGNTEAFF.

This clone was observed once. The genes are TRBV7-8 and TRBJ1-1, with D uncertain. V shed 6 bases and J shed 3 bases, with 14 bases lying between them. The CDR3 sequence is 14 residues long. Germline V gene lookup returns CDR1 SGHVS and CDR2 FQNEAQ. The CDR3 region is CASSIIGEDTEAFF. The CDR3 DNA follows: TGTGCCAGCAGTATAATAGGCGAGGACACTGAAGCTTTCTTT.

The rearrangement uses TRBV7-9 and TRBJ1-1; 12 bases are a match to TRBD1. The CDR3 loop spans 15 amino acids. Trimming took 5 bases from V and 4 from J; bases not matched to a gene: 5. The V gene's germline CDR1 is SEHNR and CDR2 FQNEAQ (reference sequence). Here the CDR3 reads CASSPGQGAGTEAFF. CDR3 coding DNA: TGTGCCAGCAGCCCGGGACAGGGGGCAGGCACTGAAGCTTTCTTT. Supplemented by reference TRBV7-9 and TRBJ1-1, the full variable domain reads DTGVSQNPRHKITKRGQNVTFRCDPISEHNRLYWYRQTLGQGPEFLTYFQNEAQLEKSRLLSDRFSAERPKGSFSTLEIQRTEQGDSAMYLCASSPGQGAGTEAFFGQGTRLTVV.